These 8 T cell receptor beta chains originate from one sample sequenced in a study of vaccination and CD4 T cells after COVID-19. The treatment denotes: roughly 10-day PBMC culture with coronavirus spike peptide pools or control peptides (ViraFEST assay). The assay that was used to sequence DNA from cultured CD4+ T cells was the Oncomine TCR Beta short-read assay. TCRdb itself ran the PCR reads through MiXCR, one entry per CDR3 protein. The table shows around 10,000 distinct CDR3 sequences, with roughly half occurring only once. Their recognized antigens are unknown. The sample was CD4+ T cells from blood, cultured in vitro. These TCRs come from a human donor who had recovered from COVID-19.

V is TRBV28 and J is TRBJ1-5; D gene ambiguous. The CDR3 length is 14 residues. Germline V lookup: CDR1 MDHEN, CDR2 SYDVKM. The V end was cut by 3 bases, the J end by 5 bases, with 11 bases between. The CDR3 loop is CASSFSGAYQPQHF. The CDR3, as DNA: TGTGCCAGCAGTTTCAGTGGAGCTTATCAGCCCCAGCATTTT.

The CDR3 loop reads CASSKGQNTGELFF. The CDR3 DNA follows: TGTGCCAGCAGCAAAGGACAGAACACCGGGGAGCTGTTTTTT. This chain links TRBV7-7 with TRBJ2-2; the D gene is possibly TRBD1 (5 bases). Between the trimmed V and J ends, which lost 5 bases and 1 base, there was a span of 8 bases. The CDR3 has 14 residues. From germline, CDR1 is SSHAT and CDR2 FNYEAQ (reference sequence).

The chain is built from TRBV28 and TRBJ1-1, with a tentative D call TRBD1 (5 bases). V was pared by 4 bases and J by 3 bases, with 12 bases between. Per the germline V gene, CDR1 is MDHEN and CDR2 is SYDVKM. This CDR3 is 14 amino acids long. As DNA, the CDR3 is TGTGCCAGCAGTTCGGACGTCAGGGACACTGAAGCTTTCTTT. Amino acids: CASSSDVRDTEAFF. The full variable domain, in which reference TRBV28 and TRBJ1-1 provide the parts outside the CDR3, is DVKVTQSSRYLVKRTGEKVFLECVQDMDHENMFWYRQDPGLGLRLIYFSYDVKMKEKGDIPEGYSVSREKKERFSLILESASTNQTSMYLCASSSDVRDTEAFFGQGTRLTVV.

V is TRBV6-5 and J is TRBJ2-7; 7 nucleotides match TRBD2. V shed 2 bases and J 1 base; nucleotides not matched to a gene: 5. The germline gives CDR1 MNHEY, CDR2 SVGAGI. The CDR3 contains 15 residues. The CDR3 reads CASSYGTTLSYEQYF. In DNA, the CDR3 is TGTGCCAGCAGTTACGGGACTACCCTTTCCTACGAGCAGTACTTC.

The chain is built from TRBV28 and TRBJ1-2; 8 bases agree with TRBD1. The CDR3 consists of 15 residues. Trimming at V came to 10 bases and at J to 5 bases, leaving 15 bases not matched to a gene. Germline V CDR1 and CDR2: MDHEN, SYDVKM. The CDR3 protein is CATNPPGGWGYGYTF. The CDR3 DNA sequence: TGTGCCACCAACCCCCCAGGGGGCTGGGGTTATGGCTACACCTTC.

This sequence joins TRBV20-1 and TRBJ2-7; 12 nucleotides align to TRBD2. There are 16 residues in the CDR3. Germline-derived CDR1 and CDR2 are DFQATT and SNEGSKA (reference sequence). Trimming cost V 5 bases and J 0 bases; bases outside gene matches: 8. DNA for the CDR3: TGCAGTGCTCGGGGGACTAGCGGGCGGAGCTCCTACGAGCAGTACTTC. Translation: CSARGTSGRSSYEQYF.

The V call is TRBV24-1, the J call TRBJ2-5; a weak D match, TRBD1 (5 bases). Germline CDR1 KGHDR, CDR2 SFDVKD. The CDR3 extends over 14 amino acids. Trimming took 5 bases from V and 0 from J, leaving 9 bases between them. CDR3 sequence: CATSGRGYQETQYF. The CDR3 bases are TGTGCCACCAGTGGAAGGGGCTACCAAGAGACCCAGTACTTC.

The V gene is TRBV6-1, the J gene TRBJ1-2, with a possible D match to TRBD1 (6 bases). CDR1 is MNHNS, CDR2 SASEGT, per germline. This CDR3 comprises 14 residues. The ends were cut back, 2 bases at V and 6 bases at J, with 13 bases in the middle. CDR3 sequence (DNA): TGTGCCAGCAGTGAACCCCGGAGGGGGGATGGCTACACCTTC. Residues: CASSEPRRGDGYTF.